These 10 T cell receptor beta chains were all obtained from the same sample, sequenced in a study of blood T cell repertoires in COVID-19. Produced via immunoSEQ multiplex PCR; TCRdb's table is partial and in-frame only. Seen here are around 200,000 clones, around 83% observed once, and the top ten hold approximately 6.2%. The sequencing input was peripheral blood. The receptors come from a woman in her thirties or forties with acute or convalescent COVID-19.

The rearrangement uses TRBV6-1 and TRBJ1-5, with D possibly matching TRBD1 (5 bases). Trimming cost V 3 bases and J 7 bases, with 13 bases left between them. This CDR3 has 14 residues. Germline-derived CDR1 and CDR2 are MNHNS and SASEGT. CDR3 sequence: CASSEPGRAQPQHF. CDR3 sequence (DNA): TGTGCCAGCAGTGAGCCGGGCAGGGCCCAGCCCCAGCATTTT.

This clone was counted ten times or more. The rearrangement uses TRBV28 and TRBJ2-2; the D gene is possibly TRBD1 (5 bases). Trimming took off 3 bases at V and 3 bases at J, with 11 bases between the two ends. This CDR3 has 15 amino acids. From germline, CDR1 is MDHEN and CDR2 SYDVKM. The CDR3 DNA follows: TGTGCCAGCAGTTTTGGGGCAGGATACACCGGGGAGCTGTTTTTT. Its protein product is CASSFGAGYTGELFF.

The V and J genes are TRBV19 and TRBJ1-4; D ambiguous. This CDR3 has 16 amino acids. V was shortened by 2 bases and J by 0 bases, with 10 bases between the two germline ends. Germline V CDR1 and CDR2: LNHDA, SQIVND (reference sequence). CDR3 loop: CASSIRSGSTNEKLFF. DNA for the CDR3: TGTGCCAGTAGTATAAGATCGGGATCAACTAATGAAAAACTGTTTTTT.

V is TRBV29-1 and J is TRBJ1-1, with 8 positions matching TRBD1. CDR1 and CDR2 (germline): SQVTM, ANQGSEA. This CDR3 is built from 16 residues. The trim removed 6 bases at V and 6 bases at J, leaving 18 bases unmatched. The CDR3 coding sequence is TGCAGCGTCCGCCCTACCAGGGGGCCCGACGGCGCTGAAGCTTTCTTT. Protein sequence: CSVRPTRGPDGAEAFF.

The chain recombines TRBV4-1 with TRBJ2-3, with D possibly matching TRBD2 (5 bases). The length of the CDR3 is 14 residues. V was shortened by 2 bases and J by 3 bases, with 9 bases between the two germline ends. Germline V gene data show CDR1 as MGHRA and CDR2 as YSYEKL. CDR3 protein: CASSQQTSTDTQYF. The DNA for the CDR3 is TGCGCCAGCAGCCAACAAACTAGTACAGATACGCAGTATTTT.

This sequence joins TRBV5-1 and TRBJ2-6; a possible D gene is TRBD1 (6 bases). Trimming removed 3 bases from V and 0 bases from J, with 10 bases in between. The CDR3 contains 16 residues. Looked up from germline, CDR1 is SGHRS and CDR2 is YFSETQ. CDR3 sequence reads: CASSSQGFSGANVLTF. CDR3 bases: TGCGCCAGCAGCTCACAGGGTTTCTCTGGGGCCAACGTCCTGACTTTC.

The rearrangement joins TRBV21-1 to TRBJ2-1; the D call TRBD1 from the table was never checked on the DNA. TRBV21-1 constitutes a pseudogene. The CDR3 contains 13 residues. The CDR3 region is CASSKGAGWEQFF. The CDR3 DNA sequence: TGTGCCAGCAGCAAAGGGGCAGGGTGGGAGCAGTTCTTC.

The chain joins TRBV9 to TRBJ2-1; 10 nucleotides line up with TRBD2. The J segment lost 4 bases and the V segment lost 4 bases, leaving 2 bases of the junction unmatched. CDR3 size: 14 residues. Germline lookup yields CDR1 SGDLS and CDR2 YYNGEE. CDR3 region: CASSLSGRYNEQFF. In DNA, the CDR3 is TGTGCCAGCAGCCTTAGCGGGAGGTACAATGAGCAGTTCTTC.

The gene calls are TRBV5-1 and TRBJ2-2; D remains ambiguous. Germline V CDR1 and CDR2: SGHRS, YFSETQ. The CDR3 totals 12 residues. The V end was cut by 4 bases, the J end by 8 bases, with 9 bases between. CDR3 protein: CASSLPDGELFF. The CDR3, as DNA: TGCGCCAGCAGCCTGCCAGATGGGGAGCTGTTTTTT.

The chain links TRBV19 to TRBJ1-1, with D possibly matching TRBD1 (6 bases). Trimming stripped 5 bases from V and 1 base from J, with 14 bases between. Germline CDR1 reads LNHDA; CDR2 reads SQIVND (reference sequence). This CDR3 region has 15 residues. The CDR3 nucleotides are TGTGCCAGTAGTCCGTCCGACAGGACGAACACTGAAGCTTTCTTT. Its protein is CASSPSDRTNTEAFF.